This T cell receptor (beta chain) was profiled in a study of tumor-infiltrating T cells and Merkel cell polyomavirus. Study in general: The T cells studied were KLL-specific CD8+ cells against Merkel polyomavirus.

Immunohistochemistry showed robust Merkel cell polyomavirus Large T antigen staining in every patient's tumor. The CDR3 consists of 12 residues. V was cut by 5 bases and J by 9 bases, with 11 bases left in between. Germline loops: CDR1 MDHEN, CDR2 SYDVKM. The method was immunoSEQ multiplex PCR; TCRdb's version includes in-frame clones alone and lacks a portion of them. This sample has 20,000 to 25,000 clones, with around nine tenths found just once. The chain carries TRBV28 and TRBJ1-5; D is unresolved. This clonotype originated in a man aged 45-65 years with Merkel cell carcinoma. Input material: lymph node tissue. The CDR3 coding sequence is TGTGCCAGCAGTACAACAGCTTTGCCCCAGCATTTT. As protein: CASSTTALPQHF.